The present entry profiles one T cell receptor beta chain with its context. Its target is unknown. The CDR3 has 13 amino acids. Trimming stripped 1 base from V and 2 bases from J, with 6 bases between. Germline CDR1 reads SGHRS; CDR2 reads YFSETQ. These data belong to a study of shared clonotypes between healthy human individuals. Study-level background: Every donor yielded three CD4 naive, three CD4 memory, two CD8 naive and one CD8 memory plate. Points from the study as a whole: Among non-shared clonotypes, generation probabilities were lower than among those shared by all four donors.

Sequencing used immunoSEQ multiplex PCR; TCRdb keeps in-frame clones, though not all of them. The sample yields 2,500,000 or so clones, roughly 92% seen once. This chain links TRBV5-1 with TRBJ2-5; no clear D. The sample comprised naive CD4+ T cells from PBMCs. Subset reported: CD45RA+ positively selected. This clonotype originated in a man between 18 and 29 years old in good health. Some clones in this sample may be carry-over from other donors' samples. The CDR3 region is CASSLSFQETQYF. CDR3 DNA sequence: TGCGCCAGCAGCTTGAGCTTTCAAGAGACCCAGTACTTC.